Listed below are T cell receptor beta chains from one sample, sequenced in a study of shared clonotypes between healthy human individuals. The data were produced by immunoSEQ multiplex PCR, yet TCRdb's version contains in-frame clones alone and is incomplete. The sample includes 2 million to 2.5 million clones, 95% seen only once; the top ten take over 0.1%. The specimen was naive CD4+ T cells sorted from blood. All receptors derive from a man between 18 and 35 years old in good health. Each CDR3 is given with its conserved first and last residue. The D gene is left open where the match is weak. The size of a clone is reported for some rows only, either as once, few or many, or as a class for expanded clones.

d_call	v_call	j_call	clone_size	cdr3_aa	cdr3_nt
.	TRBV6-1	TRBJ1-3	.	CASSDQGWNTIYF	TGTGCCAGCAGTGACCAGGGGTGGAACACCATATATTTT
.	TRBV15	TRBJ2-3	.	CATSRPGGSTDTQYF	TGTGCCACCAGTCGCCCAGGGGGGTCCACAGATACGCAGTATTTT
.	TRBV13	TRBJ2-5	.	CASSLSRETQYF	TGTGCCAGCAGCCTGAGTCGGGAGACCCAGTACTTC
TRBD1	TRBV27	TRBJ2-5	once	CASAHRGLRQETQYF	TGTGCCAGCGCACACAGGGGCCTGAGACAAGAGACCCAGTACTTC
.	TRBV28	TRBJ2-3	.	CASSGGGLSWGTDTQYF	TGTGCCAGCAGTGGGGGGGGGCTCTCCTGGGGCACAGATACGCAGTATTTT
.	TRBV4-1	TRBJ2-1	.	CASSHPSLGVYEQFF	TGCGCCAGCAGCCATCCGTCCCTGGGGGTCTATGAGCAGTTCTTC
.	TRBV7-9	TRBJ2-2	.	CASSPLAQNTGELFF	TGTGCCAGCAGCCCTCTAGCGCAGAACACCGGGGAGCTGTTTTTT
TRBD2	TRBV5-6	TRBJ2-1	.	CASRPLAGASSYNEQFF	TGTGCCAGCAGACCCCTAGCGGGGGCCTCCTCCTACAATGAGCAGTTCTTC
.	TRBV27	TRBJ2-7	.	CASSLGGQTYEQYF	TGTGCCAGCAGTTTAGGAGGTCAGACCTACGAGCAGTACTTC
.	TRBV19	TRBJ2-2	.	CASSAGLRGVGVGELFF	TGTGCCAGTAGCGCCGGCCTGCGAGGGGTAGGAGTCGGGGAGCTGTTTTTT
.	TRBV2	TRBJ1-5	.	CASSEEQGAQPQHF	TGTGCCAGCAGTGAAGAACAGGGAGCCCAGCCCCAGCATTTT
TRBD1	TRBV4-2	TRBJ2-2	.	CASSQVGQGTYTGELFF	TGTGCCAGCAGCCAAGTGGGACAGGGGACCTACACCGGGGAGCTGTTTTTT
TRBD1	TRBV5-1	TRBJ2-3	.	CASRKTGASGDTQYF	TGCGCCAGCAGGAAGACAGGGGCCTCGGGGGATACGCAGTATTTT
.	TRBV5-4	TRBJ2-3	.	CASSLGTPITDTQYF	TGTGCCAGCAGCTTAGGGACACCAATCACAGATACGCAGTATTTT
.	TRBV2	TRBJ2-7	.	CASSEQGEVGYEQYF	TGTGCCAGCAGCGAACAGGGTGAGGTTGGATACGAGCAGTACTTC
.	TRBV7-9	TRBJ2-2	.	CASSPNHRTESGELFF	TGTGCCAGCAGCCCGAACCACCGGACAGAGTCCGGGGAGCTGTTTTTT
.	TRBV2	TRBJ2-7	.	CASIMAGSAGEQYF	TGTGCCAGCATAATGGCAGGGTCTGCGGGGGAGCAGTACTTC
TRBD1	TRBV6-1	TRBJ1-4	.	CASSATGGAHEKLFF	TGTGCCAGCAGTGCTACAGGGGGCGCCCATGAAAAACTGTTTTTT
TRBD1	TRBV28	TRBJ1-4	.	CASSSISLDRTGDEKLFF	TGTGCCAGCAGTTCAATCTCCCTGGACAGGACAGGGGACGAAAAACTGTTTTTT
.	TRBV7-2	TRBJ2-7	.	CASSPHPAYEQYF	TGTGCCAGCAGCCCCCATCCGGCCTACGAGCAGTACTTC
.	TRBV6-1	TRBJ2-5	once	CASSESAGLGTQYF	TGTGCCAGCAGTGAATCCGCCGGCCTTGGGACCCAGTACTTC
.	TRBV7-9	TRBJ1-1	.	CASSLLTGSEAFF	TGTGCCAGCAGCCTACTGACAGGCTCTGAAGCTTTCTTT
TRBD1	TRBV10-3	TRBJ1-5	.	CAISKWTGDGQPQHF	TGTGCCATCAGTAAGTGGACAGGGGACGGGCAGCCCCAGCATTTT
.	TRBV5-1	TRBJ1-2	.	CASSLGTDLPYGYTF	TGCGCCAGCAGCTTGGGGACAGATCTACCTTATGGCTACACCTTC
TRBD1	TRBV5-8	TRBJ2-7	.	CASTTSWGQETYEQYF	TGTGCCAGCACCACATCTTGGGGACAGGAAACCTACGAGCAGTACTTC
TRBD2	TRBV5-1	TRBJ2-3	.	CASSLGLARADTQYF	TGCGCCAGCAGCCTGGGACTAGCGAGAGCAGATACGCAGTATTTT
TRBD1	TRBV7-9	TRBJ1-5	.	CASSSDRGLFQPQHF	TGTGCCAGCAGCTCAGACAGGGGGCTGTTTCAGCCCCAGCATTTT
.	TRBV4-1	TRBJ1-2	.	CASSQESQGKGYGYTF	TGCGCCAGCAGCCAAGAGAGTCAGGGCAAGGGCTATGGCTACACCTTC
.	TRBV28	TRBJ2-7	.	CASSFLGQGTRSEQYF	TGTGCCAGCAGTTTTTTAGGCCAGGGTACCCGCTCAGAGCAGTACTTC
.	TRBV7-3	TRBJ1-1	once	CASSFRGSDTEAFF	TGTGCCAGCAGCTTCAGGGGATCGGACACTGAAGCTTTCTTT
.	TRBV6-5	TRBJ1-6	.	CASSRGRYNSPLHF	TGTGCCAGCTCCCGGGGCAGATATAATTCACCCCTCCACTTT
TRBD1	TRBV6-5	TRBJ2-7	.	CASSYSGQGNYEQYF	TGTGCCAGCAGTTACTCGGGACAGGGGAACTACGAGCAGTACTTC
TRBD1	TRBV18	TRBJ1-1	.	CASSPTGTVPEAFF	TGTGCCAGCTCACCGACCGGGACAGTCCCTGAAGCTTTCTTT